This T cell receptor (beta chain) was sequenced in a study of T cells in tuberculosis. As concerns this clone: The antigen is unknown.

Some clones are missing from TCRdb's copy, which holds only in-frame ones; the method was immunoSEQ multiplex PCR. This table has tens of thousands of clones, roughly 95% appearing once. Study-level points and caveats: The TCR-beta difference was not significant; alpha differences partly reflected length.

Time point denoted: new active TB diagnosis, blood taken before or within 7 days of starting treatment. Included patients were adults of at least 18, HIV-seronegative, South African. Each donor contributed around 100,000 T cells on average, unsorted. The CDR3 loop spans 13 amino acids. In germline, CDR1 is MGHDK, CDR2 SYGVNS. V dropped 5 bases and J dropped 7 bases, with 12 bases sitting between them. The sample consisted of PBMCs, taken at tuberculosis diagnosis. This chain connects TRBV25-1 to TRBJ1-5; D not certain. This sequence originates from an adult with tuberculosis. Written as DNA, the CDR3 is TGTGCCAGCAGTCGAGACAACCAGCAGCCCCAGCATTTT. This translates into CASSRDNQQPQHF.